These 11 T cell receptor beta chains were all obtained from the same sample, sequenced in a study of cytomegalovirus exposure and HLA in healthy donors. The primer mix had 60 Vbeta and 13 Jbeta primers. Profiled with immunoSEQ multiplex PCR; TCRdb holds only in-frame clones, not every one. The table includes more than 90,000 clones, just under 70% detected once. Source material: PBMCs. Receptors originate from a man aged 45-65 years in good health and CMV-seronegative.

The chain couples TRBV25-1 to TRBJ1-1, with 9 bases that match TRBD1. CDR3 length: 15 amino acids. With V trimmed by 4 bases and J by 5 bases, 8 bases remained unmatched. Germline assignment: CDR1 MGHDK and CDR2 SYGVNS. CDR3 protein: CASSGGGTGLTEAFF. In DNA, the CDR3 is TGTGCCAGCAGTGGGGGCGGGACAGGGCTAACTGAAGCTTTCTTT.

This clone has only a few counts. The chain carries TRBV6-1 and TRBJ2-3, with D possibly matching TRBD2 (7 bases). The CDR3 is 17 residues long. The ends were cut back, 0 bases at V and 7 bases at J, with 20 bases in the middle. CDR1 and CDR2 from the germline V gene are MNHNS and SASEGT. The CDR3 nucleotides read TGTGCCAGCAGTGAAGCTCCACCCAGCGGCGGGGGCTATACGCAGTATTTT. Protein sequence: CASSEAPPSGGGYTQYF.

V gene TRBV21-1 combines with J gene TRBJ2-1; TRBD1 is taken as the D call from the table, unchecked against the DNA. TRBV21-1 is recorded as a pseudogene. This CDR3 is 15 amino acids long. CDR3 DNA sequence: TGTGCCAGCAAAACCCGAGGGGACAGTGAGAATGAGCAGTTCTTC. Amino acid sequence: CASKTRGDSENEQFF.

The gene calls are TRBV25-1 and TRBJ1-1, with TRBD1 matching over 8 bases. Germline V gene sequence: CDR1 MGHDK, CDR2 SYGVNS. The V gene end was trimmed by 6 bases and the J gene end by 1 base; junction bases not matched to a gene: 7. CDR3 length: 15 residues. The CDR3 reads CASSASQGANTEAFF. Written as DNA, the CDR3 is TGTGCCAGCAGCGCAAGCCAGGGGGCGAACACTGAAGCTTTCTTT.

The chain uses TRBV29-1 and TRBJ1-2, with 8 nucleotides matching TRBD1. The germline gives CDR1 SQVTM, CDR2 ANQGSEA. V shed 6 bases, J shed 2 bases, and the junction held 14 bases outside the gene matches. CDR3 length equals 16 residues. The CDR3 sequence: CSVAATGTGVNYGYTF. The CDR3 coding sequence is TGCAGCGTCGCGGCCACCGGGACAGGCGTAAACTATGGCTACACCTTC.

The chain has TRBV7-9 and TRBJ2-5; TRBD2 matches 7 bases. This CDR3 has 14 residues. Trimming at V came to 4 bases and at J to 1 base, leaving 3 bases not matched to a gene. In germline, CDR1 is SEHNR, CDR2 FQNEAQ (reference sequence). The CDR3 loop reads CASSSTSSQETQYF. CDR3 in DNA: TGTGCCAGCAGCTCGACTAGCTCCCAAGAGACCCAGTACTTC.

The J gene is TRBJ2-5, the V gene TRBV7-2, with a tentative D call TRBD2 (7 bases). Germline values: CDR1 SGHTA, CDR2 FQGNSA. The CDR3 totals 16 residues. V was shortened by 3 bases and J by 4 bases, with 18 bases between the two germline ends. CDR3 nucleotides: TGTGCCAGCAGCTTGCATTCCTCGGGGGGCTTAGAGACCCAGTACTTC. This translates into CASSLHSSGGLETQYF.

This clone showed up just once. The chain recombines TRBV19 with TRBJ1-5; D remains unclear. Germline V gene data show CDR1 as LNHDA and CDR2 as SQIVND (reference sequence). CDR3 size: 16 residues. V lost 2 bases and J lost 0, with 11 bases in between. CDR3 nucleotides: TGTGCCAGTAGTATAACGGCGGGTTATAGCAATCAGCCCCAGCATTTT. Amino acids: CASSITAGYSNQPQHF.

V and J are TRBV5-6 and TRBJ2-3; 8 positions agree with TRBD2. The germline CDR1 and CDR2 sequences are SGHDT and YYEEEE. V was clipped by 4 bases and J by 4 bases; unmatched bases: 17. CDR3 length: 18 residues. CDR3 loop: CASSQSVAGTRRADTQYF. The CDR3 DNA is TGTGCCAGCAGCCAATCAGTGGCGGGGACTAGACGAGCAGATACGCAGTATTTT.

The chain employs TRBV11-2 and TRBJ1-4; TRBD1 aligns across 8 bases. The CDR3 has 15 amino acids. V dropped 3 bases and J dropped 7; count of bases not matched to a gene: 7. The germline gives CDR1 SGHAT, CDR2 FQNNGV. The CDR3 sequence is CASSFTGGSREKLFF. The CDR3 region has the DNA TGTGCCAGCAGCTTCACAGGGGGTTCTCGTGAAAAACTGTTTTTT.

This clone has only a few counts. The chain recombines TRBV4-2 with TRBJ2-5; TRBD2 aligns across 13 bases. Looked up from germline, CDR1 is LGHNA and CDR2 is YNFKEQ. The V gene end was trimmed by 1 base and the J gene end by 5 bases; junction bases not matched to a gene: 13. The CDR3 is 19 residues long. In nucleotides, the CDR3 is TGTGCCAGCAGCCAAGGGACTAGCGGGAGTTCCCCCTCCCACGAGACCCAGTACTTC. It encodes CASSQGTSGSSPSHETQYF.